Shown below are 6 T cell receptor beta chains from a single sample sequenced in a study of cytomegalovirus exposure and HLA in healthy donors. Some clones are missing from TCRdb's copy, which holds only in-frame ones; the method was immunoSEQ multiplex PCR. The sample has tens of thousands of clones, about nine tenths seen once. The specimen was PBMCs. Source of these receptors: a man aged 18 to 29 in good health and CMV-seronegative.

The chain combines TRBV27 with TRBJ1-3; no clear D gene. From germline, CDR1 is MNHEY and CDR2 SMNVEV (reference sequence). Trimming removed 3 bases from V and 0 bases from J, with 6 bases in between. The CDR3 contains 14 residues. The CDR3 loop reads CASSFGLSGNTIYF. Here the CDR3 DNA reads TGTGCCAGCAGTTTCGGTCTCTCTGGAAACACCATATATTTT.

J is TRBJ2-5 and V is TRBV7-2; no clear D gene. Per the germline V gene, CDR1 is SGHTA and CDR2 is FQGNSA. V lost 1 base and J 1 base, leaving 7 bases between the germline ends. The CDR3 covers 14 residues. The CDR3 spells CASSLGGSQETQYF. The CDR3 DNA sequence: TGTGCCAGCAGCTTAGGCGGCAGCCAAGAGACCCAGTACTTC. Full variable domain (missing parts from reference TRBV7-2 and TRBJ2-5): GAGVSQSPSNKVTEKGKDVELRCDPISGHTALYWYRQSLGQGLEFLIYFQGNSAPDKSGLPSDRFSAERTGGSVSTLTIQRTQQEDSAVYLCASSLGGSQETQYFGPGTRLLVL.

The V and J genes are TRBV5-4 and TRBJ2-5; possibly TRBD1 for D (7 bases). The CDR3 spans 14 residues. The V end lost 1 base, the J end lost 6 bases, and 13 bases lay between the germline ends. Germline CDR1 is SGHNT and CDR2 is YYREEE (reference sequence). CDR3 protein: CASSLTGEVKTQYF. In DNA, the CDR3 is TGTGCCAGCAGCTTGACAGGGGAGGTGAAGACCCAGTACTTC.

V gene TRBV9 combines with J gene TRBJ2-7; D might be TRBD1 (6 bases). Looked up from germline, CDR1 is SGDLS and CDR2 is YYNGEE. The CDR3 totals 17 residues. Trimming shortened V by 1 base and J by 5 bases, and 22 bases separated the two germline ends. CDR3 amino acids: CASSVNPTGLLRDEQYF. DNA of the CDR3: TGTGCCAGCAGCGTAAACCCCACAGGGCTTTTAAGGGACGAGCAGTACTTC. The full variable domain, completed using reference TRBV9 and TRBJ2-7, is DSGVTQTPKHLITATGQRVTLRCSPRSGDLSVYWYQQSLDQGLQFLIQYYNGEERAKGNILERFSAQQFPDLHSELNLSSLELGDSALYFCASSVNPTGLLRDEQYFGPGTRLTVT.

This chain joins TRBV6-5 and TRBJ2-4; 7 nucleotides align to TRBD1. The V and J ends lost 5 bases and 9 bases, in that order; junction bases with no gene match: 7. CDR3 size: 13 residues. From germline, CDR1 is MNHEY and CDR2 SVGAGI. The CDR3 DNA follows: TGTGCCAGCAGTACCCGACAGGGTGTCATTCAGTACTTC. It encodes CASSTRQGVIQYF.

The chain links TRBV5-1 to TRBJ1-2; D unresolved. CDR1 is SGHRS and CDR2 is YFSETQ in the germline V gene. Trimming took 0 bases from V and 12 from J, leaving 9 bases between them. CDR3 length equals 11 residues. CDR3 residues: CASSLGEGHTF. The CDR3 DNA sequence: TGCGCCAGCAGCTTGGGGGAGGGCCACACCTTC.